This passage covers 32 T cell receptor beta chains from one sample sequenced in a study of beta chain features in type 1 diabetes. What was sequenced were expressed TCRB transcripts, since all of the isolated RNA had been reverse transcribed. Profiled with immunoSEQ multiplex PCR; TCRdb holds only in-frame clones, not every one. The table shows some 230,000 clones, with 9.6% occurring only once. The sample taken for sequencing was naive CD4+ T cells from blood. The receptors were gathered from a woman aged 18-29 years in good health.

This clone was counted only a few times. The genes are TRBV9 and TRBJ1-3; D is undetermined. CDR1 and CDR2 from the germline V gene are SGDLS and YYNGEE. The CDR3 loop spans 16 amino acids. Deletions cut 0 bases from V and 0 bases from J, with 10 bases between. This CDR3 reads CASSVDPGPSGNTIYF. The CDR3 bases are TGTGCCAGCAGCGTAGACCCAGGCCCCTCTGGAAACACCATATATTTT. Full variable domain (rest looked up from reference TRBV9 and TRBJ1-3): DSGVTQTPKHLITATGQRVTLRCSPRSGDLSVYWYQQSLDQGLQFLIQYYNGEERAKGNILERFSAQQFPDLHSELNLSSLELGDSALYFCASSVDPGPSGNTIYFGEGSWLTVV.

The chain is built from TRBV7-9 and TRBJ2-7; D may be TRBD2 (6 bases). In germline, CDR1 is SEHNR, CDR2 FQNEAQ (reference sequence). V was pared by 4 bases and J by 1 base, with 14 bases between. This CDR3 is built from 15 residues. CDR3 region: CASSSTGLRSYEQYF. The CDR3 bases are TGTGCCAGCAGCTCCACGGGACTCCGATCCTACGAGCAGTACTTC.

A few counts support this clone. This chain connects TRBV20-1 to TRBJ2-5, with D possibly TRBD1 on 6 matching bases. Per germline, CDR1 DFQATT and CDR2 SNEGSKA (reference sequence). The CDR3 is 11 residues long. The CDR3 coding sequence is TGCAGCACGACAGGTCAAGAGACCCAGTACTTC. Its protein product is CSTTGQETQYF.

The chain couples TRBV13 to TRBJ2-7; 12 bases fit TRBD2. The germline CDR1 and CDR2 sequences are PRHDT and FYEKMQ (reference sequence). V was clipped by 5 bases and J by 6 bases; unmatched bases: 14. The CDR3 is made up of 17 amino acids. This chain's CDR3 is CASSPPGSSGRASEQYF. The DNA for the CDR3 is TGTGCCAGCAGCCCGCCCGGATCTAGCGGGAGGGCCTCCGAGCAGTACTTC.

A few counts support this clone. The chain combines TRBV7-2 with TRBJ1-2; 7 bases line up with TRBD1. V lost 1 base, J lost 4 bases, and 9 bases stayed unmatched. Germline loops: CDR1 SGHTA, CDR2 FQGNSA. CDR3 length: 16 amino acids. The CDR3 loop reads CASSLVGRQGRYGYTF. The CDR3 DNA follows: TGTGCCAGCAGCTTAGTAGGGAGACAGGGCCGCTATGGCTACACCTTC.

V and J are TRBV7-9 and TRBJ2-1; TRBD1 might be the D (5 bases). Germline CDR1 and CDR2: SEHNR and FQNEAQ (reference sequence). V lost 5 bases, J lost 3 bases, and 20 bases lay in between. This CDR3 is 17 amino acids long. The CDR3 region is CASSDGRQLVGYNEQFF. The CDR3 nucleotides read TGTGCCAGCAGCGACGGACGACAGCTAGTGGGCTACAATGAGCAGTTCTTC.

The table lists this clone with a few counts. The chain joins TRBV5-1 to TRBJ1-1; TRBD1 matches 7 bases. Per the germline V gene, CDR1 is SGHRS and CDR2 is YFSETQ. The CDR3 is 15 residues long. The ends lost 4 bases at V and 0 bases at J; junction bases unmatched: 6. Here the CDR3 reads CASSRPGQMNTEAFF. The DNA of the CDR3 is TGCGCCAGCAGCAGACCGGGACAGATGAACACTGAAGCTTTCTTT.

The chain combines TRBV5-1 with TRBJ2-1; D is possibly TRBD2 (5 bases). The germline gives CDR1 SGHRS, CDR2 YFSETQ. The CDR3 has 14 residues. V was pared by 0 bases and J by 6 bases, with 10 bases between. The CDR3 sequence: CASSLAGTVNEQFF. As DNA, the CDR3 is TGCGCCAGCAGCTTGGCGGGAACTGTCAATGAGCAGTTCTTC.

This sequence joins TRBV15 and TRBJ2-5, with D tentatively TRBD2 (5 bases). The germline gives CDR1 LNHNV, CDR2 YYDKDF (reference sequence). The ends were cut back, 0 bases at V and 13 bases at J, with 9 bases in the middle. There are 11 residues in the CDR3. CDR3 bases: TGTGCCACCAGCAGAGATGACTATTCGTACTTC. It is translated as CATSRDDYSYF.

This clone was found a few times. V and J are TRBV5-1 and TRBJ1-2; D unclear. CDR3 length: 13 amino acids. V gave up 4 bases and J gave up 7 bases, with 14 bases separating them. Per germline, CDR1 SGHRS and CDR2 YFSETQ. The CDR3 region has the DNA TGCGCCAGCAGCCTCCAGGAACTTAGTGGCTACACCTTC. Translated: CASSLQELSGYTF.

The J gene is TRBJ1-5, the V gene TRBV7-6; D gene unclear. V lost 2 bases to trimming and J lost 1 base, with 15 bases between them. This CDR3 contains 17 residues. The germline V gene encodes CDR1 SGHVS and CDR2 FNYEAQ. CDR3 sequence: CASSLSARGGSNQPQHF. CDR3 nucleotides: TGTGCCAGCAGCTTAAGCGCTCGAGGCGGGAGCAATCAGCCCCAGCATTTT.

This clone was detected only a few times. The chain combines TRBV11-3 with TRBJ2-1; D possibly corresponds to TRBD1 (6 bases). Trimming pared 0 bases from V and 8 bases from J, leaving 23 bases between. The CDR3 is 18 residues long. CDR1 SGHNT and CDR2 YENEEA come from the germline V gene. The CDR3: CASSLEWKSRAYRDEQFF. The CDR3 DNA reads as TGTGCCAGCAGCTTAGAATGGAAAAGTCGGGCCTACAGGGATGAGCAGTTCTTC.

On this clone: Other DNA sequences in this sample translate to the same CDR3. The rearrangement joins TRBV9 to TRBJ1-4, with D hard to call. CDR1 is SGDLS, CDR2 YYNGEE, per germline. The germline V and J ends were trimmed by 2 bases and 5 bases, with 10 bases remaining between them. The CDR3 is 14 residues long. CDR3 sequence: CASSVGPTNEKLFF. CDR3 nucleotide sequence: TGTGCCAGCAGCGTTGGGCCGACAAATGAAAAACTGTTTTTT.

CDR3 in amino acids: CASESERHTEAFF. Written as DNA, the CDR3 is TGTGCCAGCGAGTCGGAGAGGCACACTGAAGCTTTCTTT. The V call is TRBV2, the J call TRBJ1-1; D remains unclear. Germline CDR1 reads SNHLY; CDR2 reads FYNNEI. The CDR3 runs 13 residues. V was shortened by 8 bases and J by 3 bases, with 13 bases between the two germline ends.

The chain employs TRBV5-1 and TRBJ2-1, with D hard to call. The CDR3 loop spans 16 amino acids. Per germline, CDR1 SGHRS and CDR2 YFSETQ. Deletions cut 0 bases from V and 7 bases from J, with 17 bases between. This CDR3 reads CASSLDPPSVWNEQFF. As DNA, the CDR3 is TGCGCCAGCAGCTTGGACCCCCCGAGCGTCTGGAATGAGCAGTTCTTC.

This clone was recorded a few times. DNA of the CDR3: TGTGCCAGCAGCTTGGCCCAGGTTTTTGATGGCTACACCTTC. Residues: CASSLAQVFDGYTF. The chain recombines TRBV5-4 with TRBJ1-2; D gene unclear. Germline CDR1 is SGHNT and CDR2 is YYREEE (reference sequence). This CDR3 has 14 amino acids. V was pared by 0 bases and J by 6 bases, with 12 bases between.

The V gene is TRBV5-1, the J gene TRBJ1-2; TRBD1 is a possible D gene (6 bases). This CDR3 has 16 amino acids. V lost 0 bases and J lost 1, with 13 bases in between. Looked up from germline, CDR1 is SGHRS and CDR2 is YFSETQ. In nucleotides, the CDR3 is TGCGCCAGCAGCTTGGAGGGACACCGACTTAACTATGGCTACACCTTC. Translation: CASSLEGHRLNYGYTF. Filled out from reference TRBV5-1 and TRBJ1-2, the complete variable domain reads KAGVTQTPRYLIKTRGQQVTLSCSPISGHRSVSWYQQTPGQGLQFLFEYFSETQRNKGNFPGRFSGRQFSNSRSEMNVSTLELGDSALYLCASSLEGHRLNYGYTFGSGTRLTVV.

This clone has a handful of counts. This chain links TRBV5-1 with TRBJ2-2; D may be TRBD2 (6 bases). CDR1 SGHRS and CDR2 YFSETQ come from the germline V gene. The CDR3 is 15 residues long. The V end was cut by 6 bases, the J end by 1 base, with 13 bases between. CDR3 amino acids: CASKGAGLNTGELFF. The CDR3 nucleotides are TGCGCCAGCAAAGGAGCGGGCTTGAACACCGGGGAGCTGTTTTTT.

The chain couples TRBV9 to TRBJ2-7; 11 nucleotides agree with TRBD2. V was pared by 0 bases and J by 4 bases, with 6 bases of the junction left unmatched. Per the germline V gene, CDR1 is SGDLS and CDR2 is YYNGEE. CDR3 length: 16 residues. CDR3 sequence reads: CASSVGTSGGAYEQYF. The CDR3 DNA sequence: TGTGCCAGCAGCGTAGGAACTAGCGGGGGTGCATACGAGCAGTACTTC.

The genes are TRBV4-2 and TRBJ1-2; no clear D gene. Germline values: CDR1 LGHNA, CDR2 YNFKEQ. The CDR3 has 12 amino acids. Trimming took 0 bases from V and 8 from J, leaving 7 bases between them. CDR3 region: CASSQDTWGYTF. The DNA for the CDR3 is TGTGCCAGCAGCCAAGATACTTGGGGCTACACCTTC.

This chain links TRBV2 with TRBJ1-5; TRBD1 might be the D (6 bases). Germline V gene sequence: CDR1 SNHLY, CDR2 FYNNEI. The V gene lost 5 bases and the J gene lost 5 bases, with 10 bases spanning the gap. The CDR3 runs 13 residues. The CDR3: CASSSGTYQPQHF. The CDR3 DNA is TGTGCCAGCAGTTCCGGGACATATCAGCCCCAGCATTTT.

The table lists this clone with a few counts. The chain is built from TRBV13 and TRBJ2-7, with TRBD2 matching 9 bases. The CDR3 sequence is 15 residues long. J was trimmed by 2 bases and V by 5 bases; bases with no gene match: 7. Germline loops: CDR1 PRHDT, CDR2 FYEKMQ (reference sequence). The CDR3 protein is CASSHSQRGAYEQYF. In DNA, the CDR3 is TGTGCCAGCAGCCACTCCCAGCGGGGGGCCTACGAGCAGTACTTC.

In its sample, this clone was seen many times. The V call is TRBV14, the J call TRBJ2-1; D is undetermined. From germline, CDR1 is SGHDN and CDR2 FVKESK. V was pared by 3 bases and J by 6 bases, with 9 bases between. The CDR3 length is 13 residues. The CDR3 region has the DNA TGTGCCAGCAGCCAGAGGCTCATCAATGAGCAGTTCTTC. It codes for CASSQRLINEQFF.

The chain employs TRBV5-4 and TRBJ2-2, with D unresolved. V lost 4 bases and J 4 bases, leaving 11 bases between the germline ends. This CDR3 has 14 residues. Germline assignment: CDR1 SGHNT and CDR2 YYREEE (reference sequence). In DNA form, the CDR3 reads TGTGCCAGCAGCCTCCCGGGTGCCACCGGGGAGCTGTTTTTT. Protein sequence: CASSLPGATGELFF.

This clone came up a few times. The chain employs TRBV5-1 and TRBJ1-5; 9 nucleotides line up with TRBD1. Per the germline V gene, CDR1 is SGHRS and CDR2 is YFSETQ. The trim removed 4 bases at V and 6 bases at J, leaving 8 bases unmatched. This CDR3 contains 15 residues. The CDR3 protein is CASSPGQGGGQPQHF. The DNA of the CDR3 is TGCGCCAGCAGCCCGGGACAGGGAGGTGGTCAGCCCCAGCATTTT.

This clone appeared a few times. V and J are TRBV6-5 and TRBJ1-2; D is ambiguous. V was clipped by 6 bases and J by 4 bases, with 12 bases between them. The CDR3 runs to 13 residues. Germline CDR1 and CDR2: MNHEY and SVGAGI. CDR3: CASRTGSGYGYTF. In nucleotides, the CDR3 is TGTGCCAGCAGAACGGGGAGTGGCTATGGCTACACCTTC.

This clone was detected only a few times. The chain recombines TRBV20-1 with TRBJ1-1; unclear D gene. V gave up 0 bases and J gave up 7 bases, with 6 bases separating them. This CDR3 is 11 amino acids long. The V gene's germline CDR1 is DFQATT and CDR2 SNEGSKA (reference sequence). The DNA of the CDR3 is TGCAGTGCTAGAGAGACGGGTGAAGCTTTCTTT. Protein: CSARETGEAFF.

The DNA for the CDR3 is TGTGCCAGCAGCTTGGTTGGCAGGGAAGGGGAGACCCAGTACTTC. It is translated as CASSLVGREGETQYF. This chain uses TRBV5-4 with TRBJ2-5; the D gene is possibly TRBD1 (5 bases). The CDR3 contains 15 residues. From germline, CDR1 is SGHNT and CDR2 YYREEE (reference sequence). The V end lost 0 bases, the J end lost 5 bases, and 14 bases lay between the germline ends.

In its sample, this clone was seen a few times. This chain connects TRBV27 to TRBJ2-3; 7 positions match TRBD2. CDR1 is MNHEY and CDR2 is SMNVEV in the germline V gene (reference sequence). The CDR3 is 12 residues long. With 7 bases clipped from V and 6 bases from J, the junction kept 4 bases outside the gene matches. The CDR3 bases are TGTGCCAGCAAACGACTAGCTGATACGCAGTATTTT. This sequence encodes CASKRLADTQYF.

V is TRBV7-9 and J is TRBJ2-5; TRBD1 matches 8 bases. V shed 0 bases and J 2 bases; nucleotides not matched to a gene: 2. This CDR3 contains 15 residues. Germline CDR1 and CDR2: SEHNR and FQNEAQ (reference sequence). Here the CDR3 reads CASSLAGTGQETQYF. Written as DNA, the CDR3 is TGTGCCAGCAGCTTAGCCGGGACAGGACAAGAGACCCAGTACTTC.

In its sample, this clone was seen a few times. The chain links TRBV5-1 to TRBJ2-1, with 13 bases that match TRBD2. Per germline, CDR1 SGHRS and CDR2 YFSETQ. V dropped 4 bases and J dropped 6; count of bases not matched to a gene: 4. The CDR3 loop spans 15 amino acids. This chain's CDR3 is CASSLGLAGANEQFF. The CDR3 nucleotides read TGCGCCAGCAGCCTTGGACTAGCGGGAGCCAATGAGCAGTTCTTC. The complete variable domain, with remaining parts taken from reference TRBV5-1 and TRBJ2-1, reads KAGVTQTPRYLIKTRGQQVTLSCSPISGHRSVSWYQQTPGQGLQFLFEYFSETQRNKGNFPGRFSGRQFSNSRSEMNVSTLELGDSALYLCASSLGLAGANEQFFGPGTRLTVL.

This clone has just a few counts. The chain recombines TRBV6-1 with TRBJ2-5, with D possibly matching TRBD2 (6 bases). V was shortened by 1 base and J by 2 bases, with 14 bases between the two germline ends. CDR3 length: 16 amino acids. Looked up from germline, CDR1 is MNHNS and CDR2 is SASEGT. The CDR3 DNA is TGTGCCAGCAGTGAAGTCGGCGGGATAAGGCAAGAGACCCAGTACTTC. Its protein product is CASSEVGGIRQETQYF.